The rows below give T cell receptor beta chains drawn from one sample of a study of technical replicates of blood from a few donors. TCRdb's table, derived via immunoSEQ multiplex PCR, lists solely in-frame clones and lacks some. The data contain 50,000 to 70,000 clones, less than 95% of them singletons. The specimen sequenced was PBMCs. The source is a human donor in good health. Some clones in this sample may be carry-over from other donors' samples. Both conserved end residues are part of each CDR3. The D gene is left open where the match is weak. Where a row states a size, it is once, few, many or the class of an expanded clone; other rows omit it.

TGTGCCAGTACCCCCAGGGGAGCCACAAACACTGAAGCTTTCTTT | CASTPRGATNTEAFF | - | TRBV19 | - | TRBJ1-1
TGTGCCAGCAGTCCACGGACAGGGGAAATGGAGCAGTACTTC | CASSPRTGEMEQYF | TRBD1 | TRBV6-6 | - | TRBJ2-7
TGTGCCAGCAGCGAAGACAGGGGGCTTCCTGGGGCCAACGTCCTGACTTTC | CASSEDRGLPGANVLTF | TRBD1 | TRBV5-4 | - | TRBJ2-6
TGTGCCAGCAGTTCCATCACTTATGAAGCTTTCTTT | CASSSITYEAFF | - | TRBV6-5 | - | TRBJ1-1
TGCGCCAGCAGCCAGTTTCAAGGGGTATACGAGCAGTACTTC | CASSQFQGVYEQYF | - | TRBV4-1 | - | TRBJ2-7
TGCGCCAGCAGCTTGGGGACAGATGCTAACTATGGCTACACCTTC | CASSLGTDANYGYTF | - | TRBV5-1 | - | TRBJ1-2
TGTGCCAGCACCGACGAGGACAGGGGACGACTTTACTTC | CASTDEDRGRLYF | TRBD1 | TRBV9 | - | TRBJ2-7
TGCGCCAGCAGCCAGGGACTGTGGACGGGAGGCTACACCTTC | CASSQGLWTGGYTF | - | TRBV4-1 | - | TRBJ1-2
TGTGCCAGCAGCGTAGCCGGGACAGATCAAGAGACCCAGTACTTC | CASSVAGTDQETQYF | TRBD1 | TRBV9 | - | TRBJ2-5
TGTGCCAGCAGCTTAGTCGGGCAGGGGAACACTGAAGCTTTCTTT | CASSLVGQGNTEAFF | - | TRBV7-2 | - | TRBJ1-1
TGCGCCAGCAGCCACCGGACAGTTCTCCCCTACGAGCAGTACTTC | CASSHRTVLPYEQYF | - | TRBV4-3 | - | TRBJ2-7
TGTGCCAGCAGTTTAAGCGGGAGCGCCTACAATGAGCAGTTCTTC | CASSLSGSAYNEQFF | TRBD2 | TRBV6-5 | - | TRBJ2-1
TGTGCCACCAGCAGCGGACAGGGCTCCTACAATGAGCAGTTCTTC | CATSSGQGSYNEQFF | TRBD1 | TRBV15 | - | TRBJ2-1
TGTGCCAGCAGCCAAGCCGGAGCGCGGGGTGGAAACACCATATATTTT | CASSQAGARGGNTIYF | - | TRBV4-2 | - | TRBJ1-3
TGTGCCAGCAGCTTAAGGGGGGGCGAGACCCAGTACTTC | CASSLRGGETQYF | - | TRBV7-8 | once | TRBJ2-5
TGTGCCACCAGCAGAGATAGGGGCTCTGGGGCCAACGTCCTGACTTTC | CATSRDRGSGANVLTF | - | TRBV15 | few | TRBJ2-6
TGTGCCAGCAGTTTGGGAGGCGGGAGGAGCTCCTACGAGCAGTACTTC | CASSLGGGRSSYEQYF | TRBD2 | TRBV27 | - | TRBJ2-7
TGCGCCAGCAGCCACGGGACTAGCGGGTATATCCCTGACAATGAGCAGTTCTTC | CASSHGTSGYIPDNEQFF | TRBD2 | TRBV5-1 | - | TRBJ2-1
TGTGCCAGCAGCTTAGCAGGGGAGGGGCAGGAACGCTATGGCTACACCTTC | CASSLAGEGQERYGYTF | - | TRBV7-9 | - | TRBJ1-2
TGTGCCAGCAGCTTGACTAGCGGAAGACGCACAGATACGCAGTATTTT | CASSLTSGRRTDTQYF | TRBD2 | TRBV7-9 | - | TRBJ2-3
TGTGCCAGCAGTACTGGACAGGTCCACTATGGCTACACCTTC | CASSTGQVHYGYTF | TRBD1 | TRBV6-6 | once | TRBJ1-2
TGTGCCTGGAGTGTAAAATCCGCGACAGGAAATCAGCCCCAGCATTTT | CAWSVKSATGNQPQHF | - | TRBV30 | - | TRBJ1-5
TGTGCCAGCAGTTGGGACTCTGGAGGAGTTCAGCCCCAGCATTTT | CASSWDSGGVQPQHF | - | TRBV2 | - | TRBJ1-5
TGTGCCAGCAGCTTAATCCCGGGACAGGTCGGTGAGCAGTTCTTC | CASSLIPGQVGEQFF | TRBD1 | TRBV7-3 | - | TRBJ2-1
TGTGCCGCGGGACAGGGGGTATTAAGTTCTGGAAACACCATATATTTT | CAAGQGVLSSGNTIYF | TRBD1 | TRBV10-3 | - | TRBJ1-3
TGTGCCAGTAGTCCACTCGAGGCTGGGGCCAACGTCCTGACTTTC | CASSPLEAGANVLTF | - | TRBV19 | - | TRBJ2-6
TGTGCCACCCTCGATAGCGGAGGCCCACCGAACACCGGGGAGCTGTTTTTT | CATLDSGGPPNTGELFF | - | TRBV10-3 | - | TRBJ2-2
TGCGCCAGCAGCCAAGATCGGGGGACTGGACTTTATGAGCAGTTCTTC | CASSQDRGTGLYEQFF | - | TRBV4-1 | - | TRBJ2-1
TGTGCCAGCAGTTACTCGGGGCAGGGATCGCCCTACGAGCAGTACTTC | CASSYSGQGSPYEQYF | - | TRBV6-5 | - | TRBJ2-7
TGTGCCAGCAGCCCCGGGACAGGACTTGTCTACGAGCAGTACTTC | CASSPGTGLVYEQYF | TRBD1 | TRBV7-6 | once | TRBJ2-7
TGTGCCAGCAGTGATGCGCCTAGCGGGGGGGACGAGCAGTTCTTC | CASSDAPSGGDEQFF | TRBD2 | TRBV2 | once | TRBJ2-1
TGTGCCAGCAGTGAAAGGGGACAGTCTGAAGCTTTCTTT | CASSERGQSEAFF | TRBD1 | TRBV2 | - | TRBJ1-1
TGTGCCAGCAGCTTAAGTCGTCAGGGGGCCTCACCCCTCCACTTT | CASSLSRQGASPLHF | TRBD1 | TRBV7-2 | - | TRBJ1-6
TGCGCCAGCAGCCAAGACATCCTAGCGGGATGGTACGAGCAGTACTTC | CASSQDILAGWYEQYF | TRBD2 | TRBV4-1 | - | TRBJ2-7
TGTGCCAGCAGCTATGGGACTAGCGGGAGAGAGACCCAGTACTTC | CASSYGTSGRETQYF | TRBD2 | TRBV7-3 | - | TRBJ2-5
TGTGCCAGCTCACCACCGATAGGGGTTTCTTCACCCCTCCACTTT | CASSPPIGVSSPLHF | - | TRBV18 | - | TRBJ1-6
TGTGCCAGCAGCTTAGCGGCGCAGGGGGTGAATCAGCCCCAGCATTTT | CASSLAAQGVNQPQHF | TRBD1 | TRBV7-8 | - | TRBJ1-5
TGTGCCAGCTCACGCAGGACAGGGGAGAACACCGGGGAGCTGTTTTTT | CASSRRTGENTGELFF | TRBD1 | TRBV18 | - | TRBJ2-2
TGTGCCAGCAGCTTAGAGGGGACATTCGGAGAGACCCAGTACTTC | CASSLEGTFGETQYF | - | TRBV7-2 | - | TRBJ2-5
TGTGCCAGCAGCCCAGGGGCCGGGTTCTATGGCTACACCTTC | CASSPGAGFYGYTF | - | TRBV7-2 | - | TRBJ1-2
TGTGCCAGCAGCATAATGACTTTGACTAGCGGCAATGAGCAGTTCTTC | CASSIMTLTSGNEQFF | TRBD2 | TRBV7-9 | once | TRBJ2-1
TGTGCCACCAGCAGGGGTGCGGGGGGGCTCTACGAGCAGTACTTC | CATSRGAGGLYEQYF | TRBD2 | TRBV15 | - | TRBJ2-7
TGTGCCAGCAGTCCACAGGGGGCGAGTAAGGGCAATCAGCCCCAGCATTTT | CASSPQGASKGNQPQHF | TRBD1 | TRBV27 | - | TRBJ1-5
TGTGCCTGGAGTGGGGAGTACTCCTACGAGCAGTACTTC | CAWSGEYSYEQYF | - | TRBV30 | - | TRBJ2-7
TGTGCCAGCATGGGGCAGAATAGCAATCAGCCCCAGCATTTT | CASMGQNSNQPQHF | - | TRBV2 | - | TRBJ1-5
TGTGCCAGCTCCCCGGGGGGACGCGCGGATGAGCAGTTCTTC | CASSPGGRADEQFF | TRBD2 | TRBV7-6 | - | TRBJ2-1
TGCGCCAGCAGCTTCCCAGCGGGAGAGTCGGAGACCCAGTACTTC | CASSFPAGESETQYF | TRBD2 | TRBV5-1 | - | TRBJ2-5
TGTGCCAGCAGCCGGTGGCGGGGCTACGAGCAGTACTTC | CASSRWRGYEQYF | - | TRBV5-4 | once | TRBJ2-7
TGTGCCAGCAGCCAAGGATCGGGGACAGGGGAGCAGTACTTC | CASSQGSGTGEQYF | TRBD1 | TRBV4-2 | - | TRBJ2-7
TGTGCCAGCAGCGGGACAGGGGAAGGCACAGATACGCAGTATTTT | CASSGTGEGTDTQYF | TRBD1 | TRBV6-4 | once | TRBJ2-3
TGTGCCAGCAGCTGGCGGGGGGCCGGCACTGAAGCTTTCTTT | CASSWRGAGTEAFF | - | TRBV9 | - | TRBJ1-1
TGCGCCAGCAGCTTGGCGGGGAATAGCAATCAGCCCCAGCATTTT | CASSLAGNSNQPQHF | - | TRBV5-1 | - | TRBJ1-5
TGTGCCAGCAGTCTACGGGAGGGCTCGAACACCGGGGAGCTGTTTTTT | CASSLREGSNTGELFF | TRBD2 | TRBV7-8 | - | TRBJ2-2
TGTGCCAGCAGCGTACCTAGGCTTCACTGGCCCCAGCATTTT | CASSVPRLHWPQHF | - | TRBV9 | - | TRBJ1-5